This is a list of T cell receptor beta chains from one sample in a study of T cell responses to AZD1222 COVID-19 vaccine. Method: immunoSEQ multiplex PCR; TCRdb's copy keeps in-frame clones and lacks some. The sample has about 84,000 clones, around 85% seen once. The sequencing used peripheral blood, collected 28 days after the second AZD1222 dose. These receptors originate from an adult who received the AZD1222 COVID-19 vaccine. The CDR3 runs from the conserved cysteine through the conserved F or W. The order of the fields is D gene, clone size, V gene, J gene, CDR3 DNA, CDR3 protein. A D gene is named only where the DNA matches it firmly. The size entry is marked missing in some rows and otherwise reads once, few, many or a size class.

NA	NA	TRBV3-1/TRBV3-2	TRBJ1-2	TGTGCCAGCAGCTTAAGGGGAGGCTACACCTTC	CASSLRGGYTF
TRBD1	NA	TRBV7-2	TRBJ2-7	TGTGCCAGCAGCTTAACCGGGACAGGGTCCTACGAGCAGTACTTC	CASSLTGTGSYEQYF
TRBD1	medium-sized	TRBV5-4	TRBJ2-3	TGTGCCAGCAGCTTGTTCCTAGGGACAGGGGGCGAAGATACGCAGTATTTT	CASSLFLGTGGEDTQYF
NA	NA	TRBV7-3	TRBJ2-1	TGTGCCAGCAGCTTAAGGGGGGCTTTTGAGCAGTTCTTC	CASSLRGAFEQFF
NA	few	TRBV4-1	TRBJ2-1	TGCGCCAGCAGCCAAGATCTAGGGGGGGCGTTAGGCAATGAGCAGTTCTTC	CASSQDLGGALGNEQFF
NA	NA	TRBV14	TRBJ1-4	TGTGCCAGCAGCCAAGCGGGCAGTGGAAAACTGTTTTTT	CASSQAGSGKLFF
NA	NA	TRBV28	TRBJ2-5	TGTGCCAGCAGTTTCCCCCCCCTCCAAGAGACCCAGTACTTC	CASSFPPLQETQYF
NA	NA	TRBV3-1/TRBV3-2	TRBJ1-6	TGTGCCAGCAGCCCCGGTTTAACGTCCCTTTTTTCGAGTTCACCCCTCCACTTT	CASSPGLTSLFSSSPLHF
TRBD2	NA	TRBV5-1	TRBJ2-2	TGCGCCAGCAGCTCCGGGACTAGCCCTATCGGGGAGCTGTTTTTT	CASSSGTSPIGELFF
NA	NA	TRBV19	TRBJ1-1	TGTGCCAGTAGTTCTCAAAGAGGGGGAAAGAACACTGAAGCTTTCTTT	CASSSQRGGKNTEAFF
NA	NA	TRBV28	TRBJ1-1	TGTGCCAGCAGTTCCGCCGCTGAAGCTTTCTTT	CASSSAAEAFF
NA	NA	TRBV30	TRBJ1-4	TGTGCCTGGAGTGACGGTAATGAAAAACTGTTTTTT	CAWSDGNEKLFF
NA	NA	TRBV4-1	TRBJ2-7	TGCGCCAGCAGCCAAGATCTAATAACTCGTCCACCCTACGAGCAGTACTTC	CASSQDLITRPPYEQYF
TRBD2	NA	TRBV10-3	TRBJ2-6	TGTGCCATCAGTGAGTCTTCGGGGGGGCCCTCTGGGGCCAACGTCCTGACTTTC	CAISESSGGPSGANVLTF
NA	NA	TRBV19	TRBJ1-4	TGTGCCAGTAGTCCCCGTTTTCCTACCTATGGGGAAAAACTGTTTTTT	CASSPRFPTYGEKLFF
TRBD1	NA	TRBV10-2	TRBJ1-2	TGCGCCAGCAGCGCAGACAGGGATAACTATGGCTACACCTTC	CASSADRDNYGYTF
TRBD1	NA	TRBV2	TRBJ2-3	TGTGCCAGCAGGGGACAGGGGTTACGTACGAGCACAGATACGCAGTATTTT	CASRGQGLRTSTDTQYF
NA	NA	TRBV7-8	TRBJ2-2	TGTGCCAGCAGCTTAGGGGTTAACGGGGGGCGGTCCGGGGAGCTGTTTTTT	CASSLGVNGGRSGELFF
TRBD1	NA	TRBV29-1	TRBJ1-4	TGCAGCGTTGAAAGGGAGGGCAGGGGGCTGTTTTTT	CSVEREGRGLFF
NA	NA	TRBV10-3	TRBJ2-1	TGTGCCATCAGACAAAGAGACAGGTCTGGCAATGAGCAGTTCTTC	CAIRQRDRSGNEQFF
NA	NA	TRBV11-2	TRBJ2-6	TGTGCCAGCACCCCCAGTAACGTCCTGACTTTC	CASTPSNVLTF
NA	NA	TRBV13	TRBJ1-3	TGTGCCAGCAGCTTTCTTGGAAACACCATATATTTT	CASSFLGNTIYF
TRBD2	NA	TRBV19	TRBJ2-3	TGTGCCAGTAGTATGACGCGGGGGATCACAGATACGCAGTATTTT	CASSMTRGITDTQYF
TRBD1	NA	TRBV11-2	TRBJ1-4	TGTGCCAGCAGCTTAGTTCAGGGGGGTGAAAAACTGTTTTTT	CASSLVQGGEKLFF
TRBD2	NA	TRBV29-1	TRBJ2-5	TGCAGCGTTGAAAAGCGGGGGGGCCCAGAGACCCAGTACTTC	CSVEKRGGPETQYF
NA	NA	TRBV28	TRBJ2-7	TGTGCCAGCAGTTTGAAGGGGACCCCCTCCTACGAGCAGTACTTC	CASSLKGTPSYEQYF
NA	NA	TRBV4-1	TRBJ2-5	TGCGCCAGCAGCCAAGTTTTGGGGCGAAAAGAGACCCAGTACTTC	CASSQVLGRKETQYF
NA	NA	TRBV7-3	TRBJ2-3	TGTGCCAGCAGCTTAAAGGTCCGGGGGACGGCAGATACGCAGTATTTT	CASSLKVRGTADTQYF
NA	once	TRBV28	TRBJ2-3	TGTGCCAGCAGTGGACCACTCCGAAACACAGATACGCAGTATTTT	CASSGPLRNTDTQYF
NA	NA	TRBV6-5	TRBJ1-2	TGTGCCAGCATCCTCGTGTCGGGGCCCAACTATGGCTACACCTTC	CASILVSGPNYGYTF